This is a list of T cell receptor beta chains from one sample in a study of control samples from healthy donors and cancer patients. Using immunoSEQ multiplex PCR, the repertoire was profiled, and TCRdb retains in-frame clones only, with some absent. Of approximately 220,000 clones in the sample, about 95% were seen once. Sequenced input: blood. These receptors came from a man aged 50-60 years in good health. Both conserved end residues are part of each CDR3. Fields, in order: clone size, V gene, CDR3 protein. Size is omitted from some rows. Given values are once, few, many or a class for expanded clones.

- TRBV24-1 CATSDRYEQYF
- TRBV28 CASSTTAAYGYTF
- TRBV24-1 CATSDLPSDRGGAPDTQYF
- TRBV9 CASSAGTGGIQPQHF
- TRBV6-2/TRBV6-3 CASSYSDRVKGYTF
- TRBV6-5 CASSYAGPYNEQFF
- TRBV9 CASSRPDQETQYF
- TRBV2 CASSEEGLNTEAFF
- TRBV5-4 CASSLGTSDYGYTF
- TRBV6-6 CASSYSAGDGYTF
once TRBV9 CASSDRGSLSTDTQYF
- TRBV29-1 CSVGMTGNEQYF
- TRBV4-2 CASSPGATGAYGYTF
- TRBV3-1/TRBV3-2 CASNLGRGSSYNEQFF
once TRBV3-1/TRBV3-2 CASSPGQYYGYTF
once TRBV5-6 CASNGRSGGGGVEQYF
- TRBV9 CASSVEIGSYPDTQYF